These 15 T cell receptor beta chains share one sample of origin, sequenced in a study of cytomegalovirus exposure and HLA in healthy donors. Method: immunoSEQ multiplex PCR; TCRdb's copy keeps in-frame clones and lacks some. The sample holds about 140,000 clones; roughly 93% are singletons and the top ten take 1.5% to 2%. Sample: PBMCs. The receptors originated from a man in his late teens or twenties in good health and CMV-seropositive.

V and J are TRBV6-1 and TRBJ2-1; 10 bases align to TRBD1. The length of the CDR3 is 14 residues. Looked up from germline, CDR1 is MNHNS and CDR2 is SASEGT. V lost 11 bases, J lost 8 bases, and 12 bases stayed unmatched. CDR3 nucleotides: TGTGCCGGGGGACCGGGACAGGGGATCGATGAGCAGTTCTTC. Protein sequence: CAGGPGQGIDEQFF.

The chain uses TRBV28 and TRBJ2-7; 9 nucleotides match TRBD2. This CDR3 is built from 14 residues. The trim removed 3 bases at V and 5 bases at J, leaving 5 bases unmatched. The germline CDR1 and CDR2 sequences are MDHEN and SYDVKM. The CDR3 bases are TGTGCCAGCAGTTTTGCGGGAGGGCCAGACGAGCAGTACTTC. Amino acid sequence: CASSFAGGPDEQYF.

CDR3 residues: CASSVLETNYEQYF. In DNA form, the CDR3 reads TGCGCCAGCAGCGTCTTGGAGACGAACTACGAGCAGTACTTC. The chain uses TRBV5-1 and TRBJ2-7; D uncertain. This CDR3 spans 14 amino acids. V lost 4 bases to trimming and J lost 3 bases, with 14 bases between them. Germline values: CDR1 SGHRS, CDR2 YFSETQ.

V gene TRBV27 combines with J gene TRBJ2-7; D is perhaps TRBD2 (6 bases). The V gene's germline CDR1 is MNHEY and CDR2 SMNVEV (reference sequence). The V end lost 0 bases, the J end lost 2 bases, and 11 bases lay between the germline ends. The CDR3 totals 15 residues. CDR3 sequence (DNA): TGTGCCAGCAGTTTATCGGCTAGCGACCCCTACGAGCAGTACTTC. Translated: CASSLSASDPYEQYF.

This clone was counted between two and nine times. The chain uses TRBV2 and TRBJ2-7; 7 nucleotides agree with TRBD1. This CDR3 region has 15 residues. CDR1 is SNHLY, CDR2 FYNNEI, per germline. Trimming at V came to 2 bases and at J to 7 bases, leaving 11 bases not matched to a gene. The CDR3 here is CASSEPRGHVWEQYF. CDR3 bases: TGTGCCAGCAGTGAACCAAGGGGGCACGTATGGGAGCAGTACTTC.

This clone was seen just once. The CDR3 sequence is CSAGQGAYEQYF. As DNA, the CDR3 is TGCAGCGCCGGACAGGGAGCCTACGAGCAGTACTTC. The V call is TRBV29-1, the J call TRBJ2-7, with 8 nucleotides matching TRBD1. Germline V lookup: CDR1 SQVTM, CDR2 ANQGSEA. V was pared by 7 bases and J by 2 bases, with 4 bases of the junction left unmatched. CDR3 length equals 12 residues.

Details on this clone: The junction and the germline gene differ at one end; a read error may be behind it. The chain recombines TRBV7-7 with TRBJ1-5; 10 bases align to TRBD1. This CDR3 comprises 17 residues. From germline, CDR1 is SSHAT and CDR2 FNYEAQ (reference sequence). CDR3 sequence: CASSRRQGARSNQPQHF. The CDR3 nucleotides are TGTGCTAGCAGCCGTAGACAGGGGGCAAGAAGCAATCAGCCCCAGCATTTT. Complete variable domain (other parts from reference TRBV7-7 and TRBJ1-5): GAGVSQSPRYKVTKRGQDVTLRCDPISSHATLYWYQQALGQGPEFLTYFNYEAQPDKSGLPSDRFSAERPEGSISTLTIQRTEQRDSAMYRCASSRRQGARSNQPQHFGDGTRLSIL.

The gene calls are TRBV5-1 and TRBJ2-3, with 8 bases lining up with TRBD2. The CDR3 is made up of 16 amino acids. The trim removed 3 bases at V and 2 bases at J, leaving 8 bases unmatched. Germline CDR1 is SGHRS and CDR2 is YFSETQ. The CDR3 loop is CASSSSGGAYTDTQYF. The CDR3 nucleotides are TGCGCCAGCAGCTCCTCGGGGGGGGCGTACACAGATACGCAGTATTTT.

This clone was recorded once. The chain recombines TRBV7-8 with TRBJ2-7, with a weak D call TRBD1 (5 bases). Trimming took 1 base from V and 6 from J, leaving 10 bases between them. CDR3 length equals 13 residues. Germline CDR1 reads SGHVS; CDR2 reads FQNEAQ. The CDR3: CASSLEDTFEQYF. CDR3 sequence (DNA): TGTGCCAGCAGCTTAGAGGACACTTTCGAGCAGTACTTC.

This clone was detected once. This chain connects TRBV28 to TRBJ2-3; 7 nucleotides agree with TRBD1. V lost 6 bases to trimming and J lost 6 bases; unmatched junction nucleotides: 9. The CDR3 loop spans 14 amino acids. CDR1 is MDHEN, CDR2 SYDVKM, per germline. The CDR3 DNA sequence: TGTGCCAGCAGCTCCACAGGGGTTGTGGATACGCAGTATTTT. Translating it yields CASSSTGVVDTQYF.

The rearrangement joins TRBV4-1 to TRBJ1-1; 8 bases fit TRBD1. The CDR3 length is 14 residues. Germline V gene lookup returns CDR1 MGHRA and CDR2 YSYEKL. With V trimmed by 4 bases and J by 5 bases, 6 bases remained unmatched. The CDR3 region has the DNA TGCGCCAGCAGCCCTACAGGGGGGGGGACTGAAGCTTTCTTT. Encoded protein: CASSPTGGGTEAFF.

The chain carries TRBV9 and TRBJ2-1; D is perhaps TRBD2 (6 bases). Germline V lookup: CDR1 SGDLS, CDR2 YYNGEE. The CDR3 has 15 amino acids. The V gene lost 2 bases and the J gene lost 0 bases, with 9 bases spanning the gap. The CDR3 protein is CASSVSGLSYNEQFF. The CDR3 nucleotides read TGTGCCAGCAGCGTGTCGGGACTCTCCTACAATGAGCAGTTCTTC. Based on the CDR3 plus reference TRBV9 and TRBJ2-1, the full variable domain is DSGVTQTPKHLITATGQRVTLRCSPRSGDLSVYWYQQSLDQGLQFLIQYYNGEERAKGNILERFSAQQFPDLHSELNLSSLELGDSALYFCASSVSGLSYNEQFFGPGTRLTVL.

This chain connects TRBV27 to TRBJ2-1; D is perhaps TRBD1 (5 bases). Trimming left V 5 bases short and J 8 bases short, with 13 bases between. From germline, CDR1 is MNHEY and CDR2 SMNVEV (reference sequence). The CDR3 consists of 13 residues. CDR3 protein: CASSPRVKDEQFF. CDR3 nucleotide sequence: TGTGCCAGCAGTCCCAGGGTTAAGGATGAGCAGTTCTTC.

The J gene is TRBJ1-2, the V gene TRBV7-8; TRBD1 matches 8 bases. This CDR3 contains 13 residues. From germline, CDR1 is SGHVS and CDR2 FQNEAQ. Germline trimming cut 3 bases from V and 6 bases from J; bases unmatched to any gene: 3. CDR3 protein: CASSFYRGNGYTF. CDR3 DNA sequence: TGTGCCAGCAGCTTCTACAGGGGGAATGGCTACACCTTC.

This clone was seen a handful of times. The chain has TRBV28 and TRBJ1-4; D unresolved. With 6 bases removed from V and 0 bases from J, the gap between germline ends came to 8 bases. This CDR3 is 14 amino acids long. Germline CDR1 MDHEN, CDR2 SYDVKM. CDR3 loop: CASSSGSTNEKLFF. Here the CDR3 DNA reads TGTGCCAGCAGCTCGGGGTCAACTAATGAAAAACTGTTTTTT. Based on the CDR3 plus reference TRBV28 and TRBJ1-4, the full variable domain is DVKVTQSSRYLVKRTGEKVFLECVQDMDHENMFWYRQDPGLGLRLIYFSYDVKMKEKGDIPEGYSVSREKKERFSLILESASTNQTSMYLCASSSGSTNEKLFFGSGTQLSVL.